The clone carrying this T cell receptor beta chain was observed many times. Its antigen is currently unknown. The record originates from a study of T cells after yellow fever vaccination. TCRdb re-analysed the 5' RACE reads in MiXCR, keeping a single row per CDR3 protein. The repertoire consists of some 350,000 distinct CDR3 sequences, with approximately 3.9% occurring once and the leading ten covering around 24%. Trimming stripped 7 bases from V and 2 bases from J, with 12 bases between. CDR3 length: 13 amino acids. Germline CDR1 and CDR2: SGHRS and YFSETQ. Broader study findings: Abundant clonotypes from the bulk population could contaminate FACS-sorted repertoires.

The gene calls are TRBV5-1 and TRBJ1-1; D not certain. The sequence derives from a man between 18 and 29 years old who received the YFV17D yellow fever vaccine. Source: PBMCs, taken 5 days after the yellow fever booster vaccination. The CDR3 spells CASSPRANTEAFF. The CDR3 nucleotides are TGCGCCAGCTCCCCAAGGGCAAACACTGAAGCTTTCTTT.